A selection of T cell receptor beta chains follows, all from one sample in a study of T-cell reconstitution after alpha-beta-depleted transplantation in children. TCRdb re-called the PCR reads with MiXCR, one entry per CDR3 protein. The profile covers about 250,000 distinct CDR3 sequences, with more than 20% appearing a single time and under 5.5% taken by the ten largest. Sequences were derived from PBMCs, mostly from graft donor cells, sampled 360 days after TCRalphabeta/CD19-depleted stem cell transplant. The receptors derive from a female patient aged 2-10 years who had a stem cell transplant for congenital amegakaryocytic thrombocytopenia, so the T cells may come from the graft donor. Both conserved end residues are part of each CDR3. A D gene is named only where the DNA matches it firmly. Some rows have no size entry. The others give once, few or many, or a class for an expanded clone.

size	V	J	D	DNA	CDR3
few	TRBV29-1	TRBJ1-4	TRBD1	TGCAGCGCAAGGGGACAGGCTAATGAAAAACTGTTTTTT	CSARGQANEKLFF
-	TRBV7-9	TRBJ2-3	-	TGTGCCAGCGGAATGTCAGATACGCAGTATTTT	CASGMSDTQYF
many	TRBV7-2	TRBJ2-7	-	TGTGCCAGCAGCTTAGGACCTGCGAACGAGCAGTACTTC	CASSLGPANEQYF
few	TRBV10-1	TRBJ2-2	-	TGCGCCAGCAGTGACCGCGGTTCTGGGGAGCTGTTTTTT	CASSDRGSGELFF
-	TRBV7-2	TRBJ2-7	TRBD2	TGTGCCAGCAGCTCCCGAGCGGGAGGGCCGGGGGAGCAGTACTTC	CASSSRAGGPGEQYF
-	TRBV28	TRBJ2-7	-	TGTGCCAGCAGTTTAACCCAGACCTACGAGCAGTACTTC	CASSLTQTYEQYF
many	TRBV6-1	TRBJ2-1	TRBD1	TGTGCCAGCAGTCGCCTGAGGCTTACAGGGGGTGAGAACAATGAGCAGTTCTTC	CASSRLRLTGGENNEQFF
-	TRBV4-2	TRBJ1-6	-	TGTGCCAGCAGCCAAGACCGAGGTAGATCCCTCCACTTT	CASSQDRGRSLHF
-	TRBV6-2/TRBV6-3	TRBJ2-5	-	TGTGCCAGCAGTTACGCAGGGCCCTCTCAAGAGACCCAGTACTTC	CASSYAGPSQETQYF
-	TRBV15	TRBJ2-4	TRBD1	TGTGCCACCAGCAGGCTCAATCTTCGACAGGGTAACATTCAGTACTTC	CATSRLNLRQGNIQYF
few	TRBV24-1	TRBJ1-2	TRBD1	TGTGCCACCAGTGATTCCAGGACAGGTCATGGCTACACCTTC	CATSDSRTGHGYTF
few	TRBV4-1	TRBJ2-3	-	TGCGCCAGCAGCCAAGAAAGCCGGGCCTACGACACAGATACGCAGTATTTT	CASSQESRAYDTDTQYF
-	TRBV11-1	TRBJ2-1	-	TGTGCCAGCAGCCTCGGGACGGGGTGGGAGGACTACCGTGCTTCCTACAATGAGCAGTTCTTC	CASSLGTGWEDYRASYNEQFF
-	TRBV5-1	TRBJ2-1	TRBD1	TGCGCCAGCAGCTCCGCCTGGGACAGGGGGTTGGGTGAGCAGTTCTTC	CASSSAWDRGLGEQFF
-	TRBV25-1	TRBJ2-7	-	TGTGCCAGCAGTGAATCGGGGGAAAATCGATACGAGCAGTACTTC	CASSESGENRYEQYF
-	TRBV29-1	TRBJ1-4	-	TGCAGCGTTGAAGGGGGCGAAAAACTGTTTTTT	CSVEGGEKLFF
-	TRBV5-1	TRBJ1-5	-	TGCGCCAGCAGTCCTTTACCCGGCGCAGGGGTTAGCAATCAGCCCCAGCATTTT	CASSPLPGAGVSNQPQHF